This TCR beta chain was captured by sequencing in a study of CD8 T cells in ankylosing spondylitis. Study-wide results and caveats: A number of the motif variants had already been described in reactive arthritis synovial fluid and blood. Seemingly distinctive of ankylosing spondylitis blood was a TCR beta motif formed by eight highly homologous variants.

TCRdb re-called the 5' RACE reads through MiXCR, storing one row per CDR3 protein. The table includes 650,000 to 800,000 distinct CDR3 sequences, roughly 19% detected once. A remark on this clonotype: Its antigen is not known.

CDR3 size: 14 residues. Trimming took off 0 bases at V and 3 bases at J, with 8 bases between the two ends. Germline V gene data show CDR1 as LGHDT and CDR2 as YNNKEL (reference sequence). Sequencing used blood, either unsorted or a sorted T cell fraction (not recorded which). The TCR originated in a male donor with ankylosing spondylitis. The chain joins TRBV3-1 to TRBJ1-1; D ambiguous. In DNA, the CDR3 is TGTGCCAGCAGCCAAGATCGGGATGACACTGAAGCTTTCTTT. It is translated as CASSQDRDDTEAFF.